Below are 2 T cell receptor beta chains sequenced from a single sample in a study of PD-1 blockade in classical Hodgkin lymphoma. Indicated time point: cycle 4 day 1 (C4D1), after around six weeks of nivolumab. Each of the patients experienced relapse following autologous stem cell transplantation, and their brentuximab vedotin exposure differed. This table comes from immunoSEQ multiplex PCR, and its TCRdb copy is limited to in-frame clones, with some not included. The repertoire holds some 21,000 clones, with 60% to 80% as singletons. Material: peripheral blood mononuclear cells (PBMCs), obtained before the fourth cycle of nivolumab. The receptors come from a human donor with classical Hodgkin lymphoma.

The count of this clone is one. V and J are TRBV28 and TRBJ2-7; D is uncertain. This CDR3 is built from 12 residues. CDR1 is MDHEN, CDR2 SYDVKM, per germline. Trimming took 6 bases from V and 1 from J, leaving 7 bases between them. CDR3 sequence reads: CASRTTSYEQYF. For the CDR3, the DNA is TGTGCCAGCAGAACTACTTCCTACGAGCAGTACTTC.

CDR3 DNA sequence: TGTGCCAGCAGCTTAAGGATTGGGTTTTCCTACGAGCAGTACTTC. It specifies CASSLRIGFSYEQYF. V and J are TRBV7-9 and TRBJ2-7, with unresolved D. The CDR3 contains 15 residues. Trimming pared 2 bases from V and 1 base from J, leaving 12 bases between. In germline, CDR1 is SEHNR, CDR2 FQNEAQ (reference sequence).